The 5 T cell receptor beta chains reported below all come from one sample, sequenced in a study of blood T cell repertoires in COVID-19 (dated by TCRdb to the early 2020s). Library preparation was by the immunoSEQ multiplex PCR assay. TCRdb took over this immuneACCESS table, retaining in-frame rearrangements with V and J assigned. Such tables are incomplete; in checked studies, under half of the missing clones stem from an unresolved V gene, and the remainder is unexplained. This sample lists 200,000 to 300,000 clones; 83% were detected once. Approximately 4% of the sample rests with the top ten. The sequenced sample was PBMCs or T cells enriched from blood (not recorded which). The receptors were sampled from a woman between 35 and 50 years old who had been exposed to COVID-19.

The rearrangement joins TRBV19 to TRBJ2-1; D might be TRBD2 (7 bases). CDR3 size: 15 residues. CDR1 is LNHDA and CDR2 is SQIVND in the germline V gene (reference sequence). Trimming took 5 bases from V and 0 from J, leaving 11 bases between them. The CDR3 nucleotides read TGTGCCAGTAGTGGGGGGGGGCTCTCCTACAATGAGCAGTTCTTC. It is translated as CASSGGGLSYNEQFF.

This clone occurred once. The chain has TRBV30 and TRBJ1-2; D gene unclear. The CDR3 spans 11 residues. Trimming removed 3 bases from V and 5 bases from J, with 7 bases in between. In germline, CDR1 is GTSNPN, CDR2 SVGIG (reference sequence). CDR3 bases: TGTGCCTGGAGCGCCCAGTATGGCTACACCTTC. This encodes CAWSAQYGYTF.

V and J are TRBV5-5 and TRBJ1-2; no clear D gene. The germline V and J ends were trimmed by 4 bases and 1 base, with 5 bases remaining between them. Germline V gene sequence: CDR1 SGHKS, CDR2 YYEKEE (reference sequence). The CDR3 is 12 residues long. CDR3 bases: TGTGCCAGCAGCCCTTTTAACTATGGCTACACCTTC. This gives the protein CASSPFNYGYTF.

This chain joins TRBV4-3 and TRBJ2-3; D is undetermined. The CDR3 sequence is 15 residues long. Trimming took 0 bases from V and 0 from J, leaving 7 bases between them. Looked up from germline, CDR1 is LGHNA and CDR2 is YSLEER. CDR3 in amino acids: CASSQDYRSTDTQYF. CDR3 DNA sequence: TGCGCCAGCAGCCAAGACTACCGGAGCACAGATACGCAGTATTTT.

This clone came up once. V usage is TRBV6-5 and J usage is TRBJ1-6, with unresolved D. The CDR3 covers 14 residues. Per germline, CDR1 MNHEY and CDR2 SVGAGI. V was cut by 2 bases and J by 7 bases, with 9 bases left in between. The CDR3 coding sequence is TGTGCCAGCAGTTACGAGGTGCTGAATTCACCCCTCCACTTT. It translates to CASSYEVLNSPLHF.